Following are 21 T cell receptor beta chains from one sample sequenced in a study of shared clonotypes between healthy human individuals. Method: immunoSEQ multiplex PCR; TCRdb's copy keeps in-frame clones and lacks some. The top ten clones hold around 0.45% of a sample with 1.5 million to 1.9 million clones, around 98% of them seen once. The sample taken for sequencing was naive CD4+ T cells sorted from blood. Subset denoted: CD45RA+ positively selected. These receptors originate from a man younger than 45 in good health.

The rearrangement joins TRBV9 to TRBJ1-1, with TRBD1 identical over 8 bases. Trimming at V came to 3 bases and at J to 3 bases, leaving 7 bases not matched to a gene. The CDR3 is 15 residues long. The V gene's germline CDR1 is SGDLS and CDR2 YYNGEE. CDR3 protein: CASSARQGRDTEAFF. In DNA, the CDR3 is TGTGCCAGCAGCGCCCGACAGGGGAGGGACACTGAAGCTTTCTTT. The whole variable domain, remainder taken from reference TRBV9 and TRBJ1-1, is DSGVTQTPKHLITATGQRVTLRCSPRSGDLSVYWYQQSLDQGLQFLIQYYNGEERAKGNILERFSAQQFPDLHSELNLSSLELGDSALYFCASSARQGRDTEAFFGQGTRLTVV.

The chain joins TRBV5-1 to TRBJ2-1, with 7 nucleotides matching TRBD2. The CDR3 is 16 residues long. Germline lookup yields CDR1 SGHRS and CDR2 YFSETQ. The junction had 6 bases not matched to a gene; V was cut back by 1 base and J by 2 bases. In DNA, the CDR3 is TGCGCCAGCAGCTTGAGGGCTAGCGGACCCTACAATGAGCAGTTCTTC. Its protein product is CASSLRASGPYNEQFF.

The chain joins TRBV20-1 to TRBJ2-5; D not certain. The CDR3 spans 11 residues. The germline V gene has CDR1 DFQATT and CDR2 SNEGSKA (reference sequence). The V end was cut by 5 bases, the J end by 6 bases, with 10 bases between. The CDR3 DNA is TGCAGTGCTCCAGAGGCGCAGACCCAGTACTTC. As protein: CSAPEAQTQYF.

This chain connects TRBV5-1 to TRBJ2-7; D possibly uses TRBD1 or TRBD2 (5 bases each). CDR3 length: 15 residues. The germline V gene has CDR1 SGHRS and CDR2 YFSETQ. V was pared by 3 bases and J by 5 bases, with 18 bases between. The CDR3 bases are TGCGCCAGCAGCTCTGACGGGACCCAATTCGACGAGCAGTACTTC. Encoded protein: CASSSDGTQFDEQYF.

Here the CDR3 reads CASSDGGSGNTIYF. For the CDR3, the DNA is TGTGCCAGCAGTGATGGCGGCTCTGGAAACACCATATATTTT. The chain uses TRBV2 and TRBJ1-3; D is ambiguous. Trimming took off 3 bases at V and 0 bases at J, with 6 bases between the two ends. The CDR3 consists of 14 residues. The germline gives CDR1 SNHLY, CDR2 FYNNEI.

The chain carries TRBV9 and TRBJ2-2, with 12 bases aligning to TRBD1. Germline trimming cut 3 bases from V and 2 bases from J; bases unmatched to any gene: 17. Germline CDR1 reads SGDLS; CDR2 reads YYNGEE. The CDR3 extends over 21 amino acids. CDR3 in amino acids: CASSDPEPGQGARTNTGELFF. CDR3 nucleotide sequence: TGTGCCAGCAGCGACCCTGAGCCGGGACAGGGGGCGCGGACTAACACCGGGGAGCTGTTTTTT. Variable domain in full (rest from reference TRBV9 and TRBJ2-2): DSGVTQTPKHLITATGQRVTLRCSPRSGDLSVYWYQQSLDQGLQFLIQYYNGEERAKGNILERFSAQQFPDLHSELNLSSLELGDSALYFCASSDPEPGQGARTNTGELFFGEGSRLTVL.

This chain joins TRBV6-1 and TRBJ2-7; D is unclear. Germline CDR1 and CDR2: MNHNS and SASEGT. There are 11 residues in the CDR3. The germline V and J ends were trimmed by 5 bases and 8 bases, with 10 bases remaining between them. The CDR3 region is CASSNTPQQYF. The CDR3 DNA follows: TGTGCCAGCAGTAATACGCCCCAGCAGTACTTC.

The CDR3 DNA reads as TGTGCCAGCAGCCAAGAAGCGGGACCCTATGGCTACACCTTC. Translating gives CASSQEAGPYGYTF. The rearrangement links TRBV14 to TRBJ1-2; maybe TRBD1 (5 bases). The V gene lost 0 bases and the J gene lost 4 bases, with 9 bases spanning the gap. The germline gives CDR1 SGHDN, CDR2 FVKESK. There are 14 residues in the CDR3.

The CDR3 region has the DNA TGTGCCAGCAGCCTACAGGGGGCTGGAAACACCATATATTTT. Translating gives CASSLQGAGNTIYF. This chain uses TRBV7-9 with TRBJ1-3; 8 nucleotides match TRBD1. The V and J ends lost 5 bases and 2 bases, in that order; junction bases with no gene match: 2. Germline loops: CDR1 SEHNR, CDR2 FQNEAQ (reference sequence). The CDR3 consists of 14 residues.

The V and J genes are TRBV10-3 and TRBJ2-7; a possible D gene is TRBD2 (5 bases). V lost 6 bases and J 3 bases, leaving 12 bases between the germline ends. From germline, CDR1 is ENHRY and CDR2 SYGVKD. This CDR3 is 13 amino acids long. The CDR3 spells CAISPAVYYEQYF. The CDR3 nucleotides read TGTGCCATCAGCCCAGCGGTCTACTACGAGCAGTACTTC.

J is TRBJ1-5 and V is TRBV27; D not certain. Germline V gene lookup returns CDR1 MNHEY and CDR2 SMNVEV (reference sequence). With 4 bases removed from V and 4 bases from J, the gap between germline ends came to 5 bases. This CDR3 spans 12 amino acids. This CDR3 is CASSYMNQPQHF. In DNA form, the CDR3 reads TGTGCCAGCAGTTACATGAATCAGCCCCAGCATTTT.

The chain combines TRBV2 with TRBJ2-7; 8 nucleotides match TRBD1. The junction had 5 bases not matched to a gene; V was cut back by 6 bases and J by 1 base. Germline CDR1 and CDR2: SNHLY and FYNNEI. This CDR3 is 14 amino acids long. DNA for the CDR3: TGTGCCAGCAGGGACAGGGCGCGTTCCTACGAGCAGTACTTC. Translating gives CASRDRARSYEQYF.

The chain employs TRBV19 and TRBJ2-6; D is uncertain. The germline V and J ends were trimmed by 5 bases and 1 base, with 6 bases remaining between them. The CDR3 spans 14 residues. Germline CDR1 is LNHDA and CDR2 is SQIVND (reference sequence). The CDR3 DNA is TGTGCCAGTAGTTGGCTTTCTGGGGCCAACGTCCTGACTTTC. This translates into CASSWLSGANVLTF.

The rearrangement uses TRBV10-3 and TRBJ2-1; 11 bases agree with TRBD2. Per the germline V gene, CDR1 is ENHRY and CDR2 is SYGVKD. The CDR3 consists of 15 residues. J was trimmed by 9 bases and V by 5 bases; bases with no gene match: 9. CDR3 nucleotides: TGTGCCATCAGTCTTGTTACTAGCGGGAGTGGTGAGCAGTTCTTC. This translates into CAISLVTSGSGEQFF.

V usage is TRBV27 and J usage is TRBJ1-1; 7 bases line up with TRBD1. From germline, CDR1 is MNHEY and CDR2 SMNVEV (reference sequence). CDR3 length: 14 residues. V dropped 6 bases and J dropped 4; count of bases not matched to a gene: 8. The CDR3 loop reads CASRRGRGFTEAFF. The CDR3 DNA sequence: TGTGCCAGCAGGCGAGGCAGGGGGTTCACTGAAGCTTTCTTT.

This chain links TRBV29-1 with TRBJ2-7; D is unresolved. V was shortened by 4 bases and J by 0 bases, with 13 bases between the two germline ends. The CDR3 sequence is 14 residues long. The germline CDR1 and CDR2 sequences are SQVTM and ANQGSEA. This chain's CDR3 is CSVGLRLSSYEQYF. DNA for the CDR3: TGCAGCGTTGGGCTCCGTTTAAGCTCCTACGAGCAGTACTTC.

This chain joins TRBV5-4 and TRBJ2-5; D call uncertain. This CDR3 spans 13 amino acids. From germline, CDR1 is SGHNT and CDR2 YYREEE (reference sequence). V lost 4 bases and J 2 bases, leaving 9 bases between the germline ends. CDR3 region: CASSRTEQETQYF. CDR3 nucleotides: TGTGCCAGCAGCCGGACGGAGCAAGAGACCCAGTACTTC. The full variable domain, in which reference TRBV5-4 and TRBJ2-5 provide the parts outside the CDR3, is ETGVTQSPTHLIKTRGQQVTLRCSSQSGHNTVSWYQQALGQGPQFIFQYYREEENGRGNFPPRFSGLQFPNYSSELNVNALELDDSALYLCASSRTEQETQYFGPGTRLLVL.

The V and J genes are TRBV7-8 and TRBJ2-3; D is perhaps TRBD1 (6 bases). The CDR3 has 15 residues. CDR1 is SGHVS, CDR2 FQNEAQ, per germline. V shed 4 bases and J shed 4 bases, with 15 bases lying between them. CDR3 bases: TGTGCCAGCAGCTCCATCGACAGGATGTCAGATACGCAGTATTTT. Encoded protein: CASSSIDRMSDTQYF.

The rearrangement uses TRBV27 and TRBJ1-2; possibly TRBD1 for D (6 bases). Trimming took off 7 bases at V and 3 bases at J, with 15 bases between the two ends. This CDR3 is 14 amino acids long. CDR1 and CDR2 (germline): MNHEY, SMNVEV (reference sequence). CDR3 in amino acids: CASTPVRGDYGYTF. The CDR3 nucleotides read TGTGCCAGCACCCCCGTGAGGGGGGACTATGGCTACACCTTC.

The chain joins TRBV6-5 to TRBJ2-7; a possible D gene is TRBD1 (6 bases). Germline loops: CDR1 MNHEY, CDR2 SVGAGI. V was pared by 4 bases and J by 2 bases, with 12 bases between. The CDR3 consists of 14 residues. In DNA, the CDR3 is TGTGCCAGCAGTTTTAGGCAGGGGCCCTACGAGCAGTACTTC. Protein sequence: CASSFRQGPYEQYF.

The genes are TRBV9 and TRBJ1-3, with D hard to call. The CDR3 spans 16 residues. Germline V gene lookup returns CDR1 SGDLS and CDR2 YYNGEE. Trimming left V 1 base short and J 0 bases short, with 11 bases between. The CDR3 protein is CASSVKGGSSGNTIYF. CDR3 nucleotides: TGTGCCAGCAGCGTAAAAGGAGGCTCCTCTGGAAACACCATATATTTT.